The text below deals with one TCR beta chain. The same CDR3 is also encoded by other DNA sequences in this sample. Blood was sampled at baseline, cycle 4 day 1, and cycle 7 day 1. The entry originates in a study of OX40 agonist ivuxolimab in advanced cancers. Study-level background: The treatment was a fully human IgG2 OX40 agonist, ivuxolimab. Of the patients, three showed partial responses, one with hepatocellular carcinoma and two with cutaneous melanoma. Under the entry rules, prior anti-PD-1, anti-PD-L1 or anti-CTLA-4 therapy was allowed, and about 40% had some.

This CDR3 has 14 amino acids. V gave up 2 bases and J gave up 11 bases, with 19 bases separating them. Germline CDR1 is SGHDT and CDR2 is YYEEEE. TCRdb's copy holds only in-frame clones and misses some; the assay was immunoSEQ multiplex PCR. The sample records 60,000 to 75,000 clones, 84% being singletons. This chain connects TRBV5-6 to TRBJ1-2; D remains ambiguous. This clonotype originated in an adult with an advanced solid tumor such as melanoma, head and neck, liver or kidney cancer. Sample: CD4+ or CD8+ T cells sorted from blood, taken in a trial of the OX40 agonist ivuxolimab. CDR3 nucleotide sequence: TGTGCCAGCAGCTTCCGGGCCGAATTATTTGGTTACACCTTC. It encodes CASSFRAELFGYTF.